This T cell receptor beta chain was profiled in a study of T cell responses to AZD1222 COVID-19 vaccine. Looking at the study overall: Second-dose recipients at about 4 or about 12 weeks were treated as one pooled group.

General observations from the study: None of the repertoires were sampled until the peak T cell response had passed. Receipt of two AZD1222 doses was followed by a rise in Spike-specific TCR breadth and depth. Regions left unmutated in variants are reportedly the target of nearly half of spike-specific TCRs.

This table comes from immunoSEQ multiplex PCR, and its TCRdb copy is limited to in-frame clones, with some not included. The sample lists about 140,000 clones, over 90% occurring once. This clone was seen only once. What it recognizes is unknown. From germline, CDR1 is MRHNA and CDR2 SNTAGT. Trimming cost V 10 bases and J 5 bases, with 23 bases left between them. The CDR3 extends over 16 amino acids. This TCR derives from an adult in good health. The chain links TRBV6-4 to TRBJ2-2, with a tentative D call TRBD2 (6 bases). The sequenced sample was peripheral blood, obtained on day 0 of AZD1222 vaccination. CDR3 amino acids: CANHRVGTGVTGELFF. CDR3 nucleotide sequence: TGTGCCAACCACCGCGTGGGGACGGGAGTTACCGGGGAGCTGTTTTTT.